Below are 4 T cell receptor beta chains sequenced from a single sample in a study of cytomegalovirus exposure and HLA in healthy donors. Sequencing used immunoSEQ multiplex PCR; TCRdb keeps in-frame clones, though not all of them. In the table there are some 60,000 clones, more than 90% of which are singletons. The sequenced sample was PBMCs. These receptors were obtained from a young man in good health and CMV-seronegative.

V gene TRBV29-1 combines with J gene TRBJ1-2; 9 bases fit TRBD1. Germline V gene sequence: CDR1 SQVTM, CDR2 ANQGSEA. V gave up 0 bases and J gave up 6 bases; unmatched junction bases: 8. CDR3 length equals 15 residues. The CDR3 is CSVEDPGTGSNGYTF. CDR3 DNA: TGCAGCGTTGAAGATCCCGGGACAGGGAGTAATGGCTACACCTTC.

V gene TRBV5-1 combines with J gene TRBJ2-7, with TRBD1 matching 7 bases. The V gene end was trimmed by 2 bases and the J gene end by 5 bases; junction bases not matched to a gene: 7. The CDR3 covers 14 residues. Germline V gives CDR1 SGHRS, CDR2 YFSETQ. CDR3 nucleotide sequence: TGCGCCAGCAGCTTTTGGGACAGTAGCGACGAGCAGTACTTC. Residues: CASSFWDSSDEQYF. Together with reference TRBV5-1 and TRBJ2-7, the CDR3 gives the full variable domain: KAGVTQTPRYLIKTRGQQVTLSCSPISGHRSVSWYQQTPGQGLQFLFEYFSETQRNKGNFPGRFSGRQFSNSRSEMNVSTLELGDSALYLCASSFWDSSDEQYFGPGTRLTVT.

The chain employs TRBV18 and TRBJ1-1, with D uncertain. Germline V CDR1 and CDR2: KGHSH, LQKENI. This CDR3 is 14 amino acids long. Trimming took off 0 bases at V and 6 bases at J, with 11 bases between the two ends. For the CDR3, the DNA is TGTGCCAGCTCACCACCGGGAGGAGGAGCTGAAGCTTTCTTT. Protein: CASSPPGGGAEAFF.

J is TRBJ1-1 and V is TRBV7-9; possible D gene TRBD1, 6 bases. This CDR3 comprises 14 residues. V gave up 4 bases and J gave up 6 bases, with 15 bases separating them. CDR1 is SEHNR and CDR2 is FQNEAQ in the germline V gene (reference sequence). CDR3 protein: CASSSLGAGPEAFF. The CDR3 DNA is TGTGCCAGCAGCTCATTGGGGGCAGGGCCTGAAGCTTTCTTT.